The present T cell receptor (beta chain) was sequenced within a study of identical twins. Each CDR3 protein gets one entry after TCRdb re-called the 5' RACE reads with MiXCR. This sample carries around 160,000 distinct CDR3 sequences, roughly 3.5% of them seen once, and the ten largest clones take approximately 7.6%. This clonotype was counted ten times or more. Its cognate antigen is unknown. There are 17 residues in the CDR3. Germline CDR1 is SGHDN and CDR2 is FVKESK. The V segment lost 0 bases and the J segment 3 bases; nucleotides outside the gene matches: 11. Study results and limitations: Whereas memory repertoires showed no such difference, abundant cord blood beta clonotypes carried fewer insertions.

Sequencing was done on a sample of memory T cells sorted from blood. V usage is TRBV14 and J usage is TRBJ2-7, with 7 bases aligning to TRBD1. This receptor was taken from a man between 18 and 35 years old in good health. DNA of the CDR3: TGTGCCAGCAGCCAAGAAATGCTGGTGGGACAGAGCTACGAGCAGTACTTC. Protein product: CASSQEMLVGQSYEQYF.